The sequence of this T cell receptor (beta chain) was determined in a study of blood T cell repertoires in COVID-19. Study context: COVID-19 samples, acute and convalescent, were from the United States, Italy and Spain. PBMCs, B-cell-depleted T cells, or T cells were the source of the cDNA or gDNA that made up the material.

Per the germline V gene, CDR1 is SQVTM and CDR2 is ANQGSEA. The CDR3 loop spans 14 amino acids. V lost 4 bases and J 0 bases, leaving 9 bases between the germline ends. Clones were read by immunoSEQ multiplex PCR, and TCRdb kept only the in-frame ones, dropping some. The table lists about 390,000 clones, around 87% of them singletons. In this sample, this clone turned up a few times. The clonotype originates from a woman between 55 and 75 years old with COVID-19, enrolled during active disease. The sequenced sample consisted of peripheral blood. The genes are TRBV29-1 and TRBJ2-2; D is perhaps TRBD1 (6 bases). In DNA, the CDR3 is TGCAGCGTTGGGAGGACAGCGAACACCGGGGAGCTGTTTTTT. Protein product: CSVGRTANTGELFF.